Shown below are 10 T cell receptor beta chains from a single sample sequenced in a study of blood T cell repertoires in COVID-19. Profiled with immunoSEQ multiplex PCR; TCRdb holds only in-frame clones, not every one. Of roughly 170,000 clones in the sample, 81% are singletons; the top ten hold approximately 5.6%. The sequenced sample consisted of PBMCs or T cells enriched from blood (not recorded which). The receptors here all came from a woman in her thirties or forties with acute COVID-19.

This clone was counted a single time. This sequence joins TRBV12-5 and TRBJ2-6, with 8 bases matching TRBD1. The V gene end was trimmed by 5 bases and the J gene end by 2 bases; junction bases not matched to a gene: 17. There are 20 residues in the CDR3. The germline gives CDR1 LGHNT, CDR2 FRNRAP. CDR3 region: CASGPSTGGELFAGANVLTF. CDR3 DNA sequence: TGTGCTAGTGGTCCCAGCACAGGGGGAGAACTGTTTGCTGGGGCCAACGTCCTGACTTTC.

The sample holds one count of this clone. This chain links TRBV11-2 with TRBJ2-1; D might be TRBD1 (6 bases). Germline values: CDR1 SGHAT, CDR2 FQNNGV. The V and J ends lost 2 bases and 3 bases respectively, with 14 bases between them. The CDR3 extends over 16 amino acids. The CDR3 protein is CASSLLMGASYNEQFF. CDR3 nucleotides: TGTGCCAGCAGCTTATTGATGGGGGCTAGCTACAATGAGCAGTTCTTC.

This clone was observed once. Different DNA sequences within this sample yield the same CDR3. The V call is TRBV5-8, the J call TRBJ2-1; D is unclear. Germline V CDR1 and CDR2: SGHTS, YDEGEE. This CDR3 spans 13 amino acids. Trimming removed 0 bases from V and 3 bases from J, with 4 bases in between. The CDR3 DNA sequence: TGTGCCAGCAGCTTGGGCGTCTACAATGAGCAGTTCTTC. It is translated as CASSLGVYNEQFF.

CDR3 nucleotide sequence: TGTGCCAGCAGCTCGGGTTCGGCAGGGGGAGAAGAGCAGTACGTC. As protein: CASSSGSAGGEEQYV. The rearrangement uses TRBV7-8 and TRBJ2-7; 7 bases fit TRBD1. The V gene end was trimmed by 4 bases and the J gene end by 7 bases; junction bases not matched to a gene: 13. The germline V gene encodes CDR1 SGHVS and CDR2 FQNEAQ. CDR3 length equals 15 residues.

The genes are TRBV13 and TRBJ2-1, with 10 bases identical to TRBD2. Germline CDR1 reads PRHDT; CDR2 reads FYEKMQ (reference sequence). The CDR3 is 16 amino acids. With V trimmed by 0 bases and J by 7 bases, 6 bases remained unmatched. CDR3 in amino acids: CASSLGLSSGSNEQFF. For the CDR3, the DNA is TGTGCCAGCAGCTTAGGCCTGTCTAGCGGGAGTAATGAGCAGTTCTTC.

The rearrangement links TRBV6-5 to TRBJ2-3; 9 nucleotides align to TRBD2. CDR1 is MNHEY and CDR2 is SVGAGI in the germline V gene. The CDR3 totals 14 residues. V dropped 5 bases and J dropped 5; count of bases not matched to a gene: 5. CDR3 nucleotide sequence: TGTGCCAGCAGTATAGCGGGAGTGTTAGATACGCAGTATTTT. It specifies CASSIAGVLDTQYF.

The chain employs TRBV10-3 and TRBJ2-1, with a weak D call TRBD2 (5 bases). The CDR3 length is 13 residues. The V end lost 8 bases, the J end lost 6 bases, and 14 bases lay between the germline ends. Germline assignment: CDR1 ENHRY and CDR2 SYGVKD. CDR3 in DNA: TGTGCCATCCGCGAGTCTAGCATCAATGAGCAGTTCTTC. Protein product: CAIRESSINEQFF.

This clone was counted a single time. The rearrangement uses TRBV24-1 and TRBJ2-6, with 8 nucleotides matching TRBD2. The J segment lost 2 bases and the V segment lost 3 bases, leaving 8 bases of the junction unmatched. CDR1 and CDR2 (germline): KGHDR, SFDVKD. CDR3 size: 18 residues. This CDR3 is CATSDPASGSTGANVLTF. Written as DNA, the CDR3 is TGTGCCACCAGTGATCCTGCAAGCGGGAGTACTGGGGCCAACGTCCTGACTTTC.

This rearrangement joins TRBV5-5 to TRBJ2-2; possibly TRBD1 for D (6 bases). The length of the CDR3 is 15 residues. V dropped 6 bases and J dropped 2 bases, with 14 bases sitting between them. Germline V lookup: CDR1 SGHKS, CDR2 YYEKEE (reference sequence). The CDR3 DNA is TGTGCCAGCACTATCACAGGGAGCAACACCGGGGAGCTGTTTTTT. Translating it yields CASTITGSNTGELFF. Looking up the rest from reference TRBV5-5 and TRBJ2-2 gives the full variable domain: DAGVTQSPTHLIKTRGQQVTLRCSPISGHKSVSWYQQVLGQGPQFIFQYYEKEERGRGNFPDRFSARQFPNYSSELNVNALLLGDSALYLCASTITGSNTGELFFGEGSRLTVL.

The CDR3 DNA reads as TGTGCCAGGGCGGGGCGGTTGCGGGAGACCCAGTACTTC. This sequence encodes CARAGRLRETQYF. J is TRBJ2-5 and V is TRBV2; possibly TRBD2 for D (6 bases). V dropped 9 bases and J dropped 5 bases, with 16 bases sitting between them. CDR3 size: 13 residues. Looked up from germline, CDR1 is SNHLY and CDR2 is FYNNEI.